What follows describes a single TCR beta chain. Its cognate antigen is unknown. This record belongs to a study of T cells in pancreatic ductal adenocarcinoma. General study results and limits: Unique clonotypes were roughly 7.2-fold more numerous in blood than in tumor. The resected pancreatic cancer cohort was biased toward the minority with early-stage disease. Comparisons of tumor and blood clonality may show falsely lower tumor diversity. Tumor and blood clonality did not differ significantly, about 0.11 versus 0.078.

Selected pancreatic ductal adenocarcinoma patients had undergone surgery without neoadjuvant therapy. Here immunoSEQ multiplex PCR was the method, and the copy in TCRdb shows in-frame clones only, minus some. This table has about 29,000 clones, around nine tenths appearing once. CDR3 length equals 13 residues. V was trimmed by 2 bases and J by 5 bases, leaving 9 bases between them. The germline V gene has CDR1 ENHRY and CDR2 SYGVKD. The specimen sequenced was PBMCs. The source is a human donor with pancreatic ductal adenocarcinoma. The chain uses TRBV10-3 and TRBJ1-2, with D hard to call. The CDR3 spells CAISEDGRYGYTF. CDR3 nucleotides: TGTGCCATCAGTGAGGACGGGCGATATGGCTACACCTTC.